This T cell receptor beta chain comes out of a study of glioma-infiltrating T cells. Germline V gene lookup returns CDR1 MNHEY and CDR2 SVGEGT. The CDR3 has 12 residues. The V end was cut by 0 bases, the J end by 3 bases, with 3 bases between. The table lists this clonotype with many counts. Antigen specificity is unknown. Using RNA template, CDR3s of TCR alpha and beta were amplified with iRepertoire arm-PCR. One-step reverse transcription and amplification started from about 100-400 ng of tissue mRNA or PBMC total RNA. TCRdb re-called the multiplex PCR reads through MiXCR, storing one row per CDR3 protein. Of some 93,000 distinct CDR3 sequences listed, roughly 40% are singletons. Findings and caveats of the study: Non-neoplastic patients had below-expected tissue-blood divergence, while all gliomas exceeded expectation. Tissue and blood shared very few CDR3 sequences.

The receptor's source is a human donor with low-grade glioma or glioblastoma, undergoing nonglioma brain surgery, or in good health (not recorded which). The chain combines TRBV6-2 or TRBV6-3 with TRBJ2-7, with D unclear. The sequencing sample was made of glioma tissue, nonneoplastic brain tissue, or PBMCs (not recorded which). The CDR3 nucleotides read TGTGCCAGCAGTTACTCAGACTACGAGCAGTACTTC. Encoded protein: CASSYSDYEQYF.